This TCR beta chain originates from a study of human T cells and chemical hapten exposure (dated by TCRdb to about 2021). Looking at the study overall: Libraries were pooled for sequencing, and per-sample TCR yields varied mainly because of small differences in library volumes within the pool. Each blood RNA sample was used to sequence both TCR alpha and TCR beta chains. This study followed changes in the peripheral blood TCR repertoire in vivo during primary and secondary sensitization of alopecia patients to the hapten diphenylcyclopropenone (DPC). What the study reported, not specific to this receptor: Repeated subsampling changed both the strength of the expansion versus patch-test correlation and the threshold at which that correlation became significant. DPC sensitization did not change the number of TCRs with a frequency above 1 in 1000, and there was no evidence of changes in global repertoire structure.

Preparation of the library involved RACE. The instrument given in TCRdb is NextSeq 500. During library preparation, unique molecular identifiers were attached to individual cDNA molecules so that TCRs could be counted in a quantitative, reproducible way. As for how the authors treated the data: Samples had a median of about 96,000 TCRs, with a range from about 23,224 to 750,000. V, J and CDR3 annotation of the TCR reads was carried out using the Decombinator software suite. For PS versus PT1 abundance plots, all samples were subsampled to the same number of TCRs (28,000). Expanded TCRs were defined as absent before sensitization and observed at least eight times at the 2-week time point. TCRdb reprocessing: public reads trimmed at Q25 with fastp, clones called with MiXCR, in-frame beta chains kept. CDR3 protein duplicates are merged, each entry listing the most common genes and DNA. V and J calls and clone size were set by TCRdb, not the authors. For this sample the table gives around 130,000 distinct CDR3 sequences, of which roughly 9% were detected only once. Together, the top ten hold roughly 2% of the sample.

This clonotype was counted a few times. Its binding antigen is unknown. One base away there is no much larger clone; base qualities are not given. The intended sense of this specimen's time point label: healthy volunteer bleed at 2 weeks. Unfractionated whole blood was collected in Tempus Blood RNA tubes, and total RNA was extracted from that blood. Five or six healthy volunteers served as TCR sequencing controls and were bled at day 0, 2 weeks and 6 weeks. This receptor was obtained from a male donor in good health. Some clones in this sample may be carry-over from other donors' samples. The sample was whole blood.

The CDR3 is CASSLAQGDTQYF. The nucleotides read TGTGCCAGCAGCTTAGCTCAGGGAGATACGCAGTATTTT. This sequence uses TRBV7-9 and TRBJ2-3; TRBD1 is possibly the D segment (5 matching bases). The junction shows trimming of 0 bases on V and 5 bases on J, plus 6 bases between the germline ends. From the cysteine through the phenylalanine, the CDR3 covers 13 amino acids. Kept here is only the CDR3 DNA, which spans 39 bases and is read in frame from base 1. CDR1 and CDR2, per the germline V gene (reference sequence), are SEHNR and FQNEAQ.